This T cell receptor beta chain was sequenced in a study of neoadjuvant anti-PD-1 for oral cavity cancer. Time point meaning: after neoadjuvant nivolumab, at surgical resection. These newly diagnosed stage II-IVA oral cavity squamous cell carcinoma patients had no prior systemic or radiation treatment. Profiling relied on immunoSEQ multiplex PCR, and the TCRdb table lists in-frame clones only, not all of them. The table records 13,000 or so clones, 71% of them present only once. Here the sequenced sample was PBMCs, taken after nivolumab (anti-PD-1) treatment. This receptor was identified in a person aged 35 to 85 with oral cavity squamous cell carcinoma.

The CDR3 DNA is TGCGCCAGCAGTGCTGACAGGGGCTCCACCTACGAGCAGTACTTC. It encodes CASSADRGSTYEQYF. The chain recombines TRBV10-1 with TRBJ2-7; 8 nucleotides line up with TRBD1. The germline gives CDR1 WNHNN, CDR2 SYGVQD (reference sequence). This CDR3 has 15 amino acids. J lost 2 bases, V lost 4 bases, and 7 bases had no gene match.